This is a list of T cell receptor beta chains from one sample in a study of human T cells and chemical hapten exposure. Via MiXCR, TCRdb re-called the RACE reads, giving one row per CDR3 protein. The sample shows around 100,000 distinct CDR3 sequences, around 10% of them seen only once. Sequenced here: whole blood, sampled in connection with sensitization to the hapten diphenylcyclopropenone (DPC). Every receptor here comes from a woman aged 40 to 49 with alopecia areata. Some clones in this sample may be carry-over from other donors' samples. The CDR3 runs from the conserved cysteine through the conserved F or W. The order of the fields is clone size, V gene, D gene, J gene, CDR3 protein, CDR3 DNA. A D gene is named only where the DNA matches it firmly. Only part of the rows carry a size: once, few, many, or a class if the clone is expanded.

size: many
V: TRBV18
D: .
J: TRBJ1-2
CDR3: CASSPPPGKHGYTF
DNA: TGTGCCAGCTCACCACCCCCAGGGAAACACGGCTACACCTTC

size: many
V: TRBV20-1
D: TRBD2
J: TRBJ2-3
CDR3: CSASFLAGGTADTQYF
DNA: TGCAGTGCCTCTTTTTTAGCGGGGGGGACCGCAGATACGCAGTATTTT

size: .
V: TRBV11-2
D: .
J: TRBJ2-3
CDR3: CASSSLIGIGTDTQYF
DNA: TGTGCCAGCAGCTCCCTTATAGGGATCGGCACAGATACGCAGTATTTT

size: .
V: TRBV12-3/TRBV12-4
D: .
J: TRBJ1-6
CDR3: CASSSRVSRWVYNSPLHF
DNA: TGTGCCAGCAGTTCCCGGGTCTCTCGTTGGGTCTATAATTCACCCCTCCACTTT

size: few
V: TRBV15
D: .
J: TRBJ2-1
CDR3: CATSRAAEQFF
DNA: TGTGCCACCAGCAGAGCCGCGGAGCAGTTCTTC

size: few
V: TRBV12-3/TRBV12-4
D: TRBD1
J: TRBJ1-1
CDR3: CASRGTAGNTEAFF
DNA: TGTGCCAGCAGAGGGACAGCAGGGAACACTGAAGCTTTCTTT

size: many
V: TRBV19
D: TRBD2
J: TRBJ2-5
CDR3: CASSIAPSGGQETQYF
DNA: TGTGCCAGTAGTATCGCCCCTAGCGGGGGTCAAGAGACCCAGTACTTC

size: many
V: TRBV20-1
D: .
J: TRBJ2-7
CDR3: CSARDILPEQYF
DNA: TGCAGTGCTAGAGATATCCTTCCCGAGCAGTACTTC

size: many
V: TRBV18
D: .
J: TRBJ2-7
CDR3: CASSPSAAWEQYF
DNA: TGTGCCAGCTCACCATCGGCAGCTTGGGAGCAGTACTTC

size: few
V: TRBV20-1
D: .
J: TRBJ2-5
CDR3: CSARDPPQETQYF
DNA: TGCAGTGCTAGAGATCCCCCCCAAGAGACCCAGTACTTC

size: .
V: TRBV7-9
D: TRBD1
J: TRBJ2-3
CDR3: CASSDTGGATDTQYF
DNA: TGTGCCAGCTCGGATACAGGGGGCGCAACAGATACGCAGTATTTT

size: few
V: TRBV5-4
D: TRBD1
J: TRBJ1-3
CDR3: CASSSGQGAPENTIYF
DNA: TGTGCCAGCAGCTCCGGACAGGGGGCGCCCGAAAACACCATATATTTT

size: few
V: TRBV20-1
D: TRBD1
J: TRBJ2-7
CDR3: CSAKDSGQGTYEQYF
DNA: TGCAGTGCTAAAGATTCGGGACAGGGAACCTACGAGCAGTACTTC

size: .
V: TRBV5-1
D: .
J: TRBJ2-1
CDR3: CASSLEVGNEQFF
DNA: TGCGCCAGCAGCTTGGAGGTGGGCAATGAGCAGTTCTTC

size: .
V: TRBV18
D: .
J: TRBJ1-2
CDR3: CASSPTGHAYGYTF
DNA: TGTGCCAGCTCACCAACAGGGCATGCCTATGGCTACACCTTC

size: .
V: TRBV6-5
D: TRBD1
J: TRBJ2-7
CDR3: CASSYSIPGQRYEQYF
DNA: TGTGCCAGCAGTTACTCGATCCCGGGACAGCGCTACGAGCAGTACTTC